This T cell receptor (beta chain) was observed in a study of memory B cells and T cells in multiple sclerosis. Clones were read by immunoSEQ multiplex PCR, and TCRdb kept only the in-frame ones, dropping some. The data contain over 35,000 clones, approximately 80% of them singletons. Trimming removed 6 bases at V and 7 bases at J, with 18 bases between. CDR1 is MGHDK and CDR2 is SYGVNS in the germline V gene. This CDR3 is 14 amino acids long. Separate sequencing covered autoproliferating (CFSE-dim) and non-proliferating (CFSE-high) T cells from stimulus-free culture. Replicate wells were pooled after six to eight days of stimulus-free culture of about 47 million CFSE-labeled PBMCs. The PBMCs received approximately 0.5 uM CFSE and serum-free culture with no added stimuli. Study-wide points: Shared clonotype counts depended on differing compartment clone-set sizes and were normalized.

Remarks on this clone: Its antigen is unknown.

This clonotype was sampled from a human donor with multiple sclerosis. The chain links TRBV25-1 to TRBJ1-2, with a tentative D call TRBD1 (5 bases). Specimen: PBMCs from blood kept in culture. This chain's CDR3 is CASSPGRGLRGYTF. The CDR3 DNA follows: TGTGCCAGCAGCCCCGGGAGGGGTCTGCGTGGCTACACCTTC.